Below, 28 T cell receptor beta chains from the same sample are listed, as sequenced in a study of cytomegalovirus exposure and HLA in healthy donors. The primer mix had 60 Vbeta and 13 Jbeta primers. Profiling relied on immunoSEQ multiplex PCR, and the TCRdb table lists in-frame clones only, not all of them. The profile covers 150,000 or so clones, with approximately 84% appearing a single time and around 6.5% taken by the ten largest. Material: PBMCs. The receptor source for this set is a male donor in good health and CMV-seropositive.

This clone was observed a handful of times. The chain combines TRBV30 with TRBJ1-4; TRBD1 matches at 10 bases. Germline-derived CDR1 and CDR2 are GTSNPN and SVGIG (reference sequence). The CDR3 has 15 amino acids. The V segment lost 4 bases and the J segment 7 bases; nucleotides outside the gene matches: 9. CDR3 amino acids: CAWTDLTGGGEKLFF. In nucleotides, the CDR3 is TGTGCCTGGACCGACTTGACAGGGGGCGGTGAAAAACTGTTTTTT.

The gene calls are TRBV18 and TRBJ1-5; D possibly corresponds to TRBD1 (5 bases). Germline CDR1 is KGHSH and CDR2 is LQKENI. Deletions cut 3 bases from V and 10 bases from J, with 16 bases between. This CDR3 has 14 residues. CDR3 residues: CASSPTGVEIPQHF. The CDR3 bases are TGTGCCAGCTCACCGACGGGGGTCGAGATCCCCCAGCATTTT.

The J gene is TRBJ2-7, the V gene TRBV7-9, with unresolved D. The CDR3 length is 13 residues. Trimming stripped 5 bases from V and 6 bases from J, with 14 bases between. CDR1 is SEHNR and CDR2 is FQNEAQ in the germline V gene (reference sequence). The CDR3: CASSPSFIFEQYF. CDR3 nucleotides: TGTGCCAGCAGCCCGTCGTTTATCTTCGAGCAGTACTTC.

In this sample, this clone turned up a few times. The chain joins TRBV30 to TRBJ1-1; no reliable D call. V dropped 4 bases and J dropped 1 base, with 7 bases sitting between them. The CDR3 spans 12 residues. Per germline, CDR1 GTSNPN and CDR2 SVGIG (reference sequence). The CDR3, as DNA: TGTGCCTGGATACTTGGGAACACTGAAGCTTTCTTT. As protein: CAWILGNTEAFF.

This chain joins TRBV7-8 and TRBJ2-1; TRBD2 is a possible D gene (5 bases). V lost 7 bases, J lost 3 bases, and 16 bases lay in between. This CDR3 is built from 15 residues. Germline V CDR1 and CDR2: SGHVS, FQNEAQ. The CDR3, as DNA: TGTGCCAGCATCGCTAAGCGGTCCCTCTACAATGAGCAGTTCTTC. The encoded protein is CASIAKRSLYNEQFF.

V is TRBV9 and J is TRBJ2-1, with unresolved D. The CDR3 has 9 residues. Trimming removed 7 bases from V and 9 bases from J, with 5 bases in between. Germline V CDR1 and CDR2: SGDLS, YYNGEE. The CDR3 nucleotides read TGTGCCAGCGGCTTTGAGCAGTTCTTC. Amino acid sequence: CASGFEQFF. Full variable domain (outside the CDR3, taken from reference TRBV9 and TRBJ2-1): DSGVTQTPKHLITATGQRVTLRCSPRSGDLSVYWYQQSLDQGLQFLIQYYNGEERAKGNILERFSAQQFPDLHSELNLSSLELGDSALYFCASGFEQFFGPGTRLTVL.

The V and J genes are TRBV5-4 and TRBJ1-6; D call uncertain. Germline lookup yields CDR1 SGHNT and CDR2 YYREEE (reference sequence). The CDR3 totals 15 residues. Trimming pared 0 bases from V and 4 bases from J, leaving 8 bases between. DNA of the CDR3: TGTGCCAGCAGCTTGGGGCAGGCATATAATTCACCCCTCCACTTT. Its protein product is CASSLGQAYNSPLHF.

The gene calls are TRBV10-3 and TRBJ2-1; 11 nucleotides line up with TRBD1. The V segment lost 6 bases and the J segment 7 bases; nucleotides outside the gene matches: 5. The CDR3 length is 14 residues. Germline V gene sequence: CDR1 ENHRY, CDR2 SYGVKD. The CDR3 DNA follows: TGTGCCATCAGACTCGGACAGGGGGCAAATGAGCAGTTCTTC. The encoded protein is CAIRLGQGANEQFF.

The sample holds a few counts of this clone. The chain joins TRBV6-5 to TRBJ1-1; 7 bases fit TRBD1. Germline CDR1 is MNHEY and CDR2 is SVGAGI. This CDR3 is built from 14 residues. V lost 6 bases to trimming and J lost 5 bases; unmatched junction nucleotides: 9. The CDR3 is CASRGTDRKTEAFF. In DNA form, the CDR3 reads TGTGCCAGCAGGGGGACAGACAGAAAGACTGAAGCTTTCTTT.

This clone was seen a few times. The chain recombines TRBV13 with TRBJ2-3, with 10 bases that match TRBD2. The germline gives CDR1 PRHDT, CDR2 FYEKMQ (reference sequence). The trim removed 0 bases at V and 0 bases at J, leaving 12 bases unmatched. The CDR3 contains 20 residues. The CDR3 DNA reads TGTGCCAGCAGCTTAGGAGGACTAGCGGACCCCGATCCTAGCACAGATACGCAGTATTTT. Translated: CASSLGGLADPDPSTDTQYF. Full variable domain (missing parts from reference TRBV13 and TRBJ2-3): AAGVIQSPRHLIKEKRETATLKCYPIPRHDTVYWYQQGPGQDPQFLISFYEKMQSDKGSIPDRFSAQQFSDYHSELNMSSLELGDSALYFCASSLGGLADPDPSTDTQYFGPGTRLTVL.

The chain employs TRBV4-2 and TRBJ1-3, with D maybe TRBD1 (6 bases). The V gene lost 4 bases and the J gene lost 0 bases, with 10 bases spanning the gap. The germline gives CDR1 LGHNA, CDR2 YNFKEQ. The CDR3 is 15 amino acids. CDR3: CASSPRGGSGNTIYF. The CDR3 nucleotides are TGTGCCAGCAGCCCGCGAGGGGGCTCTGGAAACACCATATATTTT.

The chain has TRBV5-4 and TRBJ2-5; D gene uncertain. The CDR3 runs to 11 residues. The germline V and J ends were trimmed by 3 bases and 2 bases, with 2 bases remaining between them. The V gene's germline CDR1 is SGHNT and CDR2 YYREEE (reference sequence). DNA for the CDR3: TGTGCCAGCAGCTCTCAAGAGACCCAGTACTTC. Amino acids: CASSSQETQYF.

The rearrangement uses TRBV7-9 and TRBJ1-6; D is unclear. V lost 0 bases and J 0 bases, leaving 12 bases between the germline ends. Germline CDR1 reads SEHNR; CDR2 reads FQNEAQ (reference sequence). This CDR3 is built from 18 residues. The CDR3 DNA reads as TGTGCCAGCAGCTTAGCTGCCGGTTTTAACTCCTATAATTCACCCCTCCACTTT. This codes for CASSLAAGFNSYNSPLHF.

This chain connects TRBV11-2 to TRBJ2-7; TRBD2 agrees at 13 bases. CDR3 length equals 15 residues. The germline V gene encodes CDR1 SGHAT and CDR2 FQNNGV. The J segment lost 5 bases and the V segment lost 5 bases, leaving 6 bases of the junction unmatched. The CDR3 sequence is CASSMGLAGTHEQYF. The CDR3 DNA reads TGTGCCAGCAGCATGGGACTAGCGGGAACCCACGAGCAGTACTTC.

The chain recombines TRBV7-9 with TRBJ1-1, with 8 bases identical to TRBD1. CDR1 is SEHNR and CDR2 is FQNEAQ in the germline V gene (reference sequence). The CDR3 consists of 15 residues. With V trimmed by 10 bases and J by 4 bases, 14 bases remained unmatched. CDR3 sequence (DNA): TGTGCCACCACCGTCCTGGACAGGGAGATCACTGAAGCTTTCTTT. Protein: CATTVLDREITEAFF. Looking up the rest from reference TRBV7-9 and TRBJ1-1 gives the full variable domain: DTGVSQNPRHKITKRGQNVTFRCDPISEHNRLYWYRQTLGQGPEFLTYFQNEAQLEKSRLLSDRFSAERPKGSFSTLEIQRTEQGDSAMYLCATTVLDREITEAFFGQGTRLTVV.

This clone was seen a handful of times. The V and J genes are TRBV7-6 and TRBJ2-1; maybe TRBD2 (6 bases). Germline values: CDR1 SGHVS, CDR2 FNYEAQ. The CDR3 contains 17 residues. V lost 3 bases and J 6 bases, leaving 21 bases between the germline ends. This chain's CDR3 is CASSLSRDLRLGNEQFF. The CDR3 region has the DNA TGTGCCAGCAGCTTGTCCCGGGACTTAAGACTGGGCAATGAGCAGTTCTTC.

Worth noting for this clone: Other DNA sequences in the same sample also yield this CDR3. The chain is built from TRBV9 and TRBJ2-2; TRBD2 aligns across 7 bases. This CDR3 is built from 14 residues. J was trimmed by 5 bases and V by 2 bases; bases with no gene match: 3. The germline CDR1 and CDR2 sequences are SGDLS and YYNGEE. CDR3 loop: CASSVGGGTGELFF. The DNA for the CDR3 is TGTGCCAGCAGCGTCGGGGGAGGGACCGGGGAGCTGTTTTTT.

The chain recombines TRBV5-1 with TRBJ2-5, with TRBD1 identical over 10 bases. The CDR3 runs 15 residues. Germline-derived CDR1 and CDR2 are SGHRS and YFSETQ. V lost 0 bases to trimming and J lost 4 bases; unmatched junction nucleotides: 3. The CDR3 sequence is CASSLGGQGGETQYF. The CDR3 DNA is TGCGCCAGCAGCTTGGGCGGACAGGGGGGAGAGACCCAGTACTTC.

The rearrangement joins TRBV6-6 to TRBJ2-5; D is uncertain. Gene TRBJ2-7 matches the end of the DNA better, so the J call may be wrong. CDR3 length: 11 residues. Germline V CDR1 and CDR2: MNHNY, SVGAGI (reference sequence). The CDR3 coding sequence is TGTGCCAGCAGTAATCACTACGAGCAGTACTTC. Amino acids: CASSNHYEQYF.

This chain connects TRBV6-5 to TRBJ1-1; D remains unclear. Germline V gives CDR1 MNHEY, CDR2 SVGAGI. V was pared by 6 bases and J by 4 bases, with 15 bases between. The CDR3 extends over 14 amino acids. The chain's CDR3 is CASREEVLGTEAFF. The CDR3 DNA is TGTGCCAGCAGGGAGGAGGTCTTGGGCACTGAAGCTTTCTTT.

The V gene is TRBV9, the J gene TRBJ2-1; the match to TRBD2 covers 10 bases. Germline V lookup: CDR1 SGDLS, CDR2 YYNGEE. With V trimmed by 0 bases and J by 4 bases, 10 bases remained unmatched. The CDR3 spans 18 residues. The CDR3 DNA is TGTGCCAGCAGCGTAGGGAGTTGGCGACTAGCGGGTTACAATGAGCAGTTCTTC. It yields the protein CASSVGSWRLAGYNEQFF.

This clone was seen only once. The V and J genes are TRBV19 and TRBJ1-1; no clear D gene. The V gene's germline CDR1 is LNHDA and CDR2 SQIVND (reference sequence). This CDR3 spans 12 amino acids. Trimming took off 4 bases at V and 7 bases at J, with 10 bases between the two ends. The CDR3 nucleotides read TGTGCCAGTAGTACTTACCAGTTTGAAGCTTTCTTT. It specifies CASSTYQFEAFF.

The rearrangement links TRBV5-1 to TRBJ1-5; D is possibly TRBD1 (6 bases). Trimming removed 4 bases from V and 4 bases from J, with 12 bases in between. This CDR3 contains 14 residues. CDR1 SGHRS and CDR2 YFSETQ come from the germline V gene. CDR3 nucleotides: TGCGCCAGCAGCCCTGACAGGCCAAATCAGCCCCAGCATTTT. Its translation: CASSPDRPNQPQHF.

This chain links TRBV30 with TRBJ2-1, with D perhaps TRBD1 (6 bases). CDR3 length equals 16 residues. Germline CDR1 is GTSNPN and CDR2 is SVGIG (reference sequence). Trimming took 1 base from V and 0 from J, leaving 13 bases between them. CDR3 protein: CAWSEGHFSSYNEQFF. As DNA, the CDR3 is TGTGCCTGGAGTGAGGGACACTTTAGCTCCTACAATGAGCAGTTCTTC.

In its sample, this clone was seen once. CDR3: CASSYQAVNEQFF. The CDR3 region has the DNA TGTGCCAGCAGTTACCAGGCCGTCAATGAGCAGTTCTTC. The chain uses TRBV6-6 and TRBJ2-1; D is unresolved. This CDR3 has 13 residues. In germline, CDR1 is MNHNY, CDR2 SVGAGI (reference sequence). Trimming removed 2 bases at V and 6 bases at J, with 8 bases between.

The chain recombines TRBV10-3 with TRBJ2-7; maybe TRBD1 (6 bases). The germline gives CDR1 ENHRY, CDR2 SYGVKD. Trimming took 10 bases from V and 3 from J, leaving 16 bases between them. The CDR3 sequence is 13 residues long. CDR3 sequence reads: CASRKTGHYEQYF. For the CDR3, the DNA is TGTGCCAGCAGAAAGACAGGCCACTACGAGCAGTACTTC.

This sequence joins TRBV6-5 and TRBJ2-5; 7 nucleotides agree with TRBD1. The V and J ends lost 4 bases and 3 bases, in that order; junction bases with no gene match: 5. The CDR3 totals 14 residues. Germline assignment: CDR1 MNHEY and CDR2 SVGAGI. The CDR3 DNA reads as TGTGCCAGCAGTTCATCCGACAGGGAAGAGACCCAGTACTTC. This translates into CASSSSDREETQYF.

The chain joins TRBV2 to TRBJ1-5; D possibly corresponds to TRBD1 (6 bases). The CDR3 totals 15 residues. The ends were cut back, 6 bases at V and 7 bases at J, with 19 bases in the middle. The V gene's germline CDR1 is SNHLY and CDR2 FYNNEI. CDR3 sequence: CASRSLGTGGQPQHF. In DNA, the CDR3 is TGTGCCAGCAGGTCCCTTGGGACGGGGGGCCAGCCCCAGCATTTT.